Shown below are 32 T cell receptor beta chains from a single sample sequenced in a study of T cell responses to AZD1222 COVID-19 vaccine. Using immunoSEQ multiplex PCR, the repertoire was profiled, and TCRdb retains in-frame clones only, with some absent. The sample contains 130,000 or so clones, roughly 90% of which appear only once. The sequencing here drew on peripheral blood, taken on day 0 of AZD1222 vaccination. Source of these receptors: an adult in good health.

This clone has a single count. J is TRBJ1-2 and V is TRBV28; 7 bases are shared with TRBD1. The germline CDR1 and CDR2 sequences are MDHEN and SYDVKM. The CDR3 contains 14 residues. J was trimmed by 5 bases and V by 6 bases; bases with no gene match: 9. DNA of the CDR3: TGTGCCAGCAGGCAAAGGGGGCTTACTTATGGCTACACCTTC. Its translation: CASRQRGLTYGYTF.

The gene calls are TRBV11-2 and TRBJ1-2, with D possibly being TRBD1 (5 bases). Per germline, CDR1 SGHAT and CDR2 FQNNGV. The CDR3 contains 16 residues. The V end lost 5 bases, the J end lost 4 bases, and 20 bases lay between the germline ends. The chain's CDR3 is CASSPAGGGSGYGYTF. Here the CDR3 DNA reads TGTGCCAGCAGCCCCGCTGGGGGGGGGTCTGGCTATGGCTACACCTTC.

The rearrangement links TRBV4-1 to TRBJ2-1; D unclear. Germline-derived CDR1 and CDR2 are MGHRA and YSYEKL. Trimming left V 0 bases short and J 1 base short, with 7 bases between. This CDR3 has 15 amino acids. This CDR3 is CASSQDRLSYNEQFF. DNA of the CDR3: TGCGCCAGCAGCCAAGACCGTCTTTCCTACAATGAGCAGTTCTTC.

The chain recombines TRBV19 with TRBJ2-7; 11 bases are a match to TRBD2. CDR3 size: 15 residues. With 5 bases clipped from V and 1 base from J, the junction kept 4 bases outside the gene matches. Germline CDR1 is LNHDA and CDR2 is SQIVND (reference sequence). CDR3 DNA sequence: TGTGCCAGTAGTGAGGCTAGCGGGAGGTCCTACGAGCAGTACTTC. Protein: CASSEASGRSYEQYF.

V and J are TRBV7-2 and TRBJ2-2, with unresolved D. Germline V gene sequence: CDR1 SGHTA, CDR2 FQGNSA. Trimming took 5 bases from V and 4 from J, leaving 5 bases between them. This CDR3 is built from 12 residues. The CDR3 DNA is TGTGCCAGCAGCGTCCCCACCGGGGAGCTGTTTTTT. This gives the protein CASSVPTGELFF. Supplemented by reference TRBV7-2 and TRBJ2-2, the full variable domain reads GAGVSQSPSNKVTEKGKDVELRCDPISGHTALYWYRQSLGQGLEFLIYFQGNSAPDKSGLPSDRFSAERTGGSVSTLTIQRTQQEDSAVYLCASSVPTGELFFGEGSRLTVL.

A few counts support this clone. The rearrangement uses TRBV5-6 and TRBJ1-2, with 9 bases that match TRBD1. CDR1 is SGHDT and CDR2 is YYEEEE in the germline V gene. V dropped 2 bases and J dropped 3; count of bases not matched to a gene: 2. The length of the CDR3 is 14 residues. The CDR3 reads CASSLGTGYYGYTF. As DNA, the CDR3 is TGTGCCAGCAGCTTAGGGACAGGGTACTATGGCTACACCTTC.

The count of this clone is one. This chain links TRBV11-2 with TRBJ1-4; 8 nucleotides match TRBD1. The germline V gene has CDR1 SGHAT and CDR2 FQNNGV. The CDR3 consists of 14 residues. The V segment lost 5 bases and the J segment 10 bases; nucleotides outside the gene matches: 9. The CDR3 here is CASSPDRAGIKLFF. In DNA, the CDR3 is TGTGCCAGCAGCCCGGACAGGGCTGGAATAAAACTGTTTTTT.

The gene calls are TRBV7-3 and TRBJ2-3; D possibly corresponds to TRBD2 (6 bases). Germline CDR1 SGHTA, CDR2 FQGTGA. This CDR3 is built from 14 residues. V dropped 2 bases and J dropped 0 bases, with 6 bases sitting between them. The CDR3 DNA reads TGTGCCAGCAGCTTAGGGACTAGCACAGATACGCAGTATTTT. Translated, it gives CASSLGTSTDTQYF.

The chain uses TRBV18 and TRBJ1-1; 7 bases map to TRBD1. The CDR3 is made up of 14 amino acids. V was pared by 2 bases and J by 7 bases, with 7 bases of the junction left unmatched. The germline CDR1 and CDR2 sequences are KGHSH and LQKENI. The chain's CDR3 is CASSPGQVINEAFF. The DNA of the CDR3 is TGTGCCAGCTCACCAGGACAGGTTATTAATGAAGCTTTCTTT.

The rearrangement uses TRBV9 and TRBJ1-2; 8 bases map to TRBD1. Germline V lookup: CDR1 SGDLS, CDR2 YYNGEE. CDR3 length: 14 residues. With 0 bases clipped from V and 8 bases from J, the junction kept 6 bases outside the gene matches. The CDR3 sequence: CASSVGQGAEGYTF. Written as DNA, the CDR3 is TGTGCCAGCAGCGTAGGTCAGGGGGCGGAAGGCTACACCTTC.

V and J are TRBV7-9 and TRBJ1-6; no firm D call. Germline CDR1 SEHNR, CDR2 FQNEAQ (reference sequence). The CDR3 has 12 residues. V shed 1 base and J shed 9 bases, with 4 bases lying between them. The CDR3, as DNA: TGTGCCAGCAGCTTAGATGTTTCACCCCTCCACTTT. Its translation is CASSLDVSPLHF.

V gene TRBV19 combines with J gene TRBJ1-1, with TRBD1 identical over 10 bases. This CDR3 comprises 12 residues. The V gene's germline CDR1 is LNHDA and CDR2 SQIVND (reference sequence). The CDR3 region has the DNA TGTGCAGCCGGGACAGGGGCCACTGAAGCTTTCTTT. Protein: CAAGTGATEAFF.

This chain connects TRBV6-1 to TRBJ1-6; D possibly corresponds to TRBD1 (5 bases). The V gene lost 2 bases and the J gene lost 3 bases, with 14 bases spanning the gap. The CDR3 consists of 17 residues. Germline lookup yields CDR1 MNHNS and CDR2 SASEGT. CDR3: CASSERGGPIYNSPLHF. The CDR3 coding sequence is TGTGCCAGCAGTGAAAGGGGAGGCCCTATCTATAATTCACCCCTCCACTTT.

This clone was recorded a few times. The CDR3: CASSSSGANSYEQYF. CDR3 nucleotide sequence: TGTGCCAGCAGCTCCTCAGGGGCGAATTCCTACGAGCAGTACTTC. J is TRBJ2-7 and V is TRBV7-9; TRBD1 is a possible D gene (6 bases). This CDR3 has 15 residues. The germline V gene encodes CDR1 SEHNR and CDR2 FQNEAQ (reference sequence). Deletions cut 4 bases from V and 1 base from J, with 14 bases between.

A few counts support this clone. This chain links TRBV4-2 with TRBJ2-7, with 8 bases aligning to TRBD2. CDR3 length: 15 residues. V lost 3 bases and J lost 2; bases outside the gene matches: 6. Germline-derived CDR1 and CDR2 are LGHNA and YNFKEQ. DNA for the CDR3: TGTGCCAGCAGCCACATCTCGGGGGGGGCCTACGAGCAGTACTTC. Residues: CASSHISGGAYEQYF.

CDR3: CASSSLLAPLEDTQYF. CDR3 coding DNA: TGTGCCAGCAGTTCCCTACTAGCGCCCCTAGAAGATACGCAGTATTTT. The chain combines TRBV27 with TRBJ2-3; 7 nucleotides agree with TRBD2. Germline lookup yields CDR1 MNHEY and CDR2 SMNVEV (reference sequence). The CDR3 consists of 16 residues. V shed 4 bases, J shed 5 bases, and the junction held 12 bases outside the gene matches.

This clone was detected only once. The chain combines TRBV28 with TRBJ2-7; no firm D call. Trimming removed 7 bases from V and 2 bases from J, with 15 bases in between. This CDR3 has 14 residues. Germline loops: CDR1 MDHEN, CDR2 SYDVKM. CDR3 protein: CASTDQSAPYEQYF. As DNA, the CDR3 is TGTGCCAGCACGGACCAAAGTGCACCCTACGAGCAGTACTTC.

The CDR3 protein is CASSVGPPGQGMNEQFF. Here the CDR3 DNA reads TGTGCCAGCAGCGTAGGCCCCCCAGGACAGGGGATGAATGAGCAGTTCTTC. This chain uses TRBV9 with TRBJ2-1; TRBD1 matches at 9 bases. The junction had 11 bases not matched to a gene; V was cut back by 0 bases and J by 7 bases. CDR3 size: 17 residues. Per the germline V gene, CDR1 is SGDLS and CDR2 is YYNGEE.

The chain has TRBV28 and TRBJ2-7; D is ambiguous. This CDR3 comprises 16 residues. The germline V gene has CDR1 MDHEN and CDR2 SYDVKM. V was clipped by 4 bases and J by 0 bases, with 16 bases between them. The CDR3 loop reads CASSSVGQFSSYEQYF. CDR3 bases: TGTGCCAGCAGTTCAGTGGGCCAGTTTAGCTCCTACGAGCAGTACTTC.

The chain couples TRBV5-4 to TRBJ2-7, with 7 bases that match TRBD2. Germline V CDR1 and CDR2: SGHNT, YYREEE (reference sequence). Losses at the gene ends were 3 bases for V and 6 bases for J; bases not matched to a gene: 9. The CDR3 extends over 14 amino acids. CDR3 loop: CASSSDRGRGEQYF. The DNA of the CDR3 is TGTGCCAGCAGCTCTGACAGAGGGAGGGGCGAGCAGTACTTC.

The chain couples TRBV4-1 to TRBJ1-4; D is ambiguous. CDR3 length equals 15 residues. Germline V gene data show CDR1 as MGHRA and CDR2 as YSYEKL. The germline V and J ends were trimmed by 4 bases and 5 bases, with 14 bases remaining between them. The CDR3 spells CASSLSQRANEKLFF. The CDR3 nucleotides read TGCGCCAGCAGCCTTAGCCAGAGGGCGAATGAAAAACTGTTTTTT.

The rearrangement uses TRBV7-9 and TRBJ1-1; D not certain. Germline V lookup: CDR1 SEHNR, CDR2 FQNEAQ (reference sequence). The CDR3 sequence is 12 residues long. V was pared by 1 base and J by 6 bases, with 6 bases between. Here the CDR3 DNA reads TGTGCCAGCAGCTTAGTAATCGCTGAAGCTTTCTTT. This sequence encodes CASSLVIAEAFF.

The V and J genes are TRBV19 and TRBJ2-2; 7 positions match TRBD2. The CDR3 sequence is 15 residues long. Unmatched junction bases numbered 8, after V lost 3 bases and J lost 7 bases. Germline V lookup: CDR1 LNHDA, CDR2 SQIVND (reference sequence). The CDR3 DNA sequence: TGTGCCAGTAGTATGCGCGGGAGTAGAGGCGGGGAGCTGTTTTTT. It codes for CASSMRGSRGGELFF.

Written as DNA, the CDR3 is TGCGCCAGCAGGAAGGTACCGGGCAATCAGCCCCAGCATTTT. It encodes CASRKVPGNQPQHF. The genes are TRBV4-3 and TRBJ1-5; D ambiguous. Trimming removed 6 bases at V and 2 bases at J, with 11 bases between. The CDR3 covers 14 residues. In germline, CDR1 is LGHNA, CDR2 YSLEER.

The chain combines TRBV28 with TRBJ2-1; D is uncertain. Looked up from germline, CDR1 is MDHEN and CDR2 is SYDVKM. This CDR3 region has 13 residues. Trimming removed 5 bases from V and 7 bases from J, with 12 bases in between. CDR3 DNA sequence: TGTGCCAGCAGTCACCTGACTGAGAATGAGCAGTTCTTC. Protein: CASSHLTENEQFF.

The CDR3 loop reads CATRTPPGEKLFF. CDR3 in DNA: TGTGCCACCAGGACTCCACCGGGTGAAAAACTGTTTTTT. This sequence joins TRBV15 and TRBJ1-4; no clear D. This CDR3 contains 13 residues. CDR1 is LNHNV and CDR2 is YYDKDF in the germline V gene (reference sequence). V lost 6 bases and J 7 bases, leaving 12 bases between the germline ends.

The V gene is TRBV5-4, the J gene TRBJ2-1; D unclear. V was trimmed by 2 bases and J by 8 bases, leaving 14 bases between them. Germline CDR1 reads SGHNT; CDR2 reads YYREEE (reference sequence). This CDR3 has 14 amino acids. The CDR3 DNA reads TGTGCCAGCAGCTTAAGGGTAGATGGGGATGAGCAGTTCTTC. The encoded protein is CASSLRVDGDEQFF.

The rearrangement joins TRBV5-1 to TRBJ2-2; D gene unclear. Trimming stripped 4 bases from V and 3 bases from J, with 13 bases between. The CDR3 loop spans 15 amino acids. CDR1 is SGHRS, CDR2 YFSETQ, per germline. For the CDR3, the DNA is TGCGCCAGCAGCCTTACTGAGACCGACACCGGGGAGCTGTTTTTT. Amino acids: CASSLTETDTGELFF.

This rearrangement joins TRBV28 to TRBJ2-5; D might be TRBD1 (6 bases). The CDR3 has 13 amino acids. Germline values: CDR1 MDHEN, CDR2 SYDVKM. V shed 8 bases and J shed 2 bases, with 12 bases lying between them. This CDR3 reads CASHGQFQETQYF. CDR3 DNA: TGTGCCAGCCACGGACAGTTTCAAGAGACCCAGTACTTC.

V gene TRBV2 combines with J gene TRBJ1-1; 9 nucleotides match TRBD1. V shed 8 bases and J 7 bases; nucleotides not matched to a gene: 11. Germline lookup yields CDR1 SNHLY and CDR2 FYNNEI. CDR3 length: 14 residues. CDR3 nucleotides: TGTGCCAGCTCAGGTTCGGGACAGGGAGGTGAAGCTTTCTTT. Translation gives CASSGSGQGGEAFF.

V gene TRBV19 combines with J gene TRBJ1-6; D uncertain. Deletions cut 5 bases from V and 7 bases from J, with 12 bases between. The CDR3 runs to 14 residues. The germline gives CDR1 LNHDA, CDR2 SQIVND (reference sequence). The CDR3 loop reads CASSVSSLNSPLHF. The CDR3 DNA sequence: TGTGCCAGTAGTGTTAGCAGTCTGAATTCACCCCTCCACTTT.

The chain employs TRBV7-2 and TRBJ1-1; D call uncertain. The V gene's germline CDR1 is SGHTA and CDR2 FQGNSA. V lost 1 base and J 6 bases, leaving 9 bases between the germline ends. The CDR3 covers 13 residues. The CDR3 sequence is CASSLDQSAEAFF. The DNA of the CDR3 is TGTGCCAGCAGCTTAGATCAATCGGCTGAAGCTTTCTTT.